This T cell receptor beta chain was sequenced for a study of blood T cell repertoires in COVID-19. Study background: COVID-19 samples from acute and convalescent phases originated in the United States, Italy and Spain. PBMCs, B-cell-depleted T cells, or T cells provided the cDNA or gDNA that made up the material.

In the original workflow: Estimated nucleated cell counts came from reference gene primer amplification. Here immunoSEQ multiplex PCR was the method, and the copy in TCRdb shows in-frame clones only, minus some. V, J and clone size derive from that table, while D and trimming were established from the DNA sequence. The sample has around 94,000 clones; approximately 90% are singletons. Source material: peripheral blood. The clonotype was recovered from a man aged 45 to 65 with active COVID-19.

For the CDR3, the DNA is TGTGCCAGCAGCCAACCGAGCTCTGGGGCCAACGTCCTGACTTTC. Its translation is CASSQPSSGANVLTF. The chain recombines TRBV4-2 with TRBJ2-6; D uncertain. Trimming stripped 2 bases from V and 0 bases from J, with 5 bases between. CDR3 size: 15 residues. CDR1 LGHNA and CDR2 YNFKEQ come from the germline V gene.